One T cell receptor (beta chain) is described in this entry. What it binds is not known. Measured with immunoSEQ multiplex PCR; TCRdb has only the in-frame clones, and not every one. The sample includes approximately 2,000,000 clones, about 93% of them seen just once. The CDR3 contains 24 residues. With V trimmed by 0 bases and J by 0 bases, 19 bases remained unmatched. From germline, CDR1 is SNHLY and CDR2 FYNNEI. CD45RO-negative cells were positively selected for CCR7, leaving out terminally differentiated effector memory CD45RA+ cells. This specimen comes from a study of shared clonotypes between healthy human individuals. Study-wide results and caveats: A few donors held 5% to 5.5% of naive CD4 clonotypes in common. Donor clonotype sharing was expected to depend on sequencing depth. Shared clonotypes across all four donors exceeded non-shared ones in generation probability.

The chain recombines TRBV2 with TRBJ2-2; TRBD2 matches at 13 bases. This sequence originates from a man younger than 35 in good health. Some clones in this sample may be carry-over from other donors' samples. Sequencing was carried out using naive CD8+ T cells from PBMCs. The CDR3 sequence is CASSEAGPHSGTSGNAPNTGELFF. DNA of the CDR3: TGTGCCAGCAGTGAAGCCGGGCCCCACTCCGGGACTAGCGGGAATGCCCCGAACACCGGGGAGCTGTTTTTT.